The 14 T cell receptor beta chains given below trace back to one sample, sequenced in a study of cytomegalovirus exposure and HLA in healthy donors. A multiplex PCR was run with 60 Vbeta primers and 13 Jbeta primers. The data were produced by immunoSEQ multiplex PCR, yet TCRdb's version contains in-frame clones alone and is incomplete. The data show 150,000 to 200,000 clones, with 75% to 90% seen just once and 1% held by the top ten. Specimen: PBMCs. These receptors came from a boy aged 2 to 10 in good health and CMV-seronegative.

The gene calls are TRBV6-1 and TRBJ2-2; 11 positions agree with TRBD2. The V gene's germline CDR1 is MNHNS and CDR2 SASEGT. V lost 7 bases, J lost 5 bases, and 6 bases stayed unmatched. The CDR3 is 15 amino acids. CDR3 amino acids: CASNPGLAETGELFF. DNA of the CDR3: TGTGCCAGCAACCCGGGACTAGCGGAGACCGGGGAGCTGTTTTTT.

The V call is TRBV30, the J call TRBJ1-1; D remains unclear. The CDR3 is 10 amino acids. Germline V gene sequence: CDR1 GTSNPN, CDR2 SVGIG (reference sequence). Trimming shortened V by 5 bases and J by 12 bases, and 13 bases separated the two germline ends. The CDR3 bases are TGTGCCTGGCAACCCATGAGCTCTTTCTTT. Protein sequence: CAWQPMSSFF.

This chain joins TRBV5-1 and TRBJ2-1, with unresolved D. V was trimmed by 6 bases and J by 2 bases, leaving 12 bases between them. This CDR3 region has 14 residues. CDR1 is SGHRS, CDR2 YFSETQ, per germline. The CDR3: CASKDNGAYNEQFF. The DNA of the CDR3 is TGCGCCAGCAAGGATAACGGAGCCTACAATGAGCAGTTCTTC. The entire variable domain, with the rest obtained from reference TRBV5-1 and TRBJ2-1, is as follows: KAGVTQTPRYLIKTRGQQVTLSCSPISGHRSVSWYQQTPGQGLQFLFEYFSETQRNKGNFPGRFSGRQFSNSRSEMNVSTLELGDSALYLCASKDNGAYNEQFFGPGTRLTVL.

The J gene is TRBJ1-4, the V gene TRBV7-9; D not resolved. CDR1 is SEHNR, CDR2 FQNEAQ, per germline (reference sequence). Between the trimmed V and J ends, which lost 2 bases and 0 bases, there was a span of 10 bases. There are 16 residues in the CDR3. The DNA for the CDR3 is TGTGCCAGCAGCTTATGGAGGGTTCCAACTAATGAAAAACTGTTTTTT. It yields the protein CASSLWRVPTNEKLFF.

As to this clone: The junction does not match germline at one end; this may be a read error. The V gene is TRBV7-9, the J gene TRBJ2-7; D is possibly TRBD1 (5 bases). Germline V gene data show CDR1 as SEHNR and CDR2 as FQNEAQ (reference sequence). The CDR3 is 12 amino acids. The CDR3 DNA follows: TGTTCCAGCAGCTTAGTAGGGGACGAGCAGTACTTC. Protein sequence: CSSSLVGDEQYF.

This clone appeared once. V gene TRBV5-5 combines with J gene TRBJ1-1, with D unclear. The CDR3 length is 14 residues. V was pared by 4 bases and J by 5 bases, with 15 bases between. CDR1 is SGHKS and CDR2 is YYEKEE in the germline V gene (reference sequence). The CDR3 DNA reads as TGTGCCAGCAGCCCCAGACCAGGAGGGACTGAAGCTTTCTTT. Translated, it gives CASSPRPGGTEAFF.

With respect to this clone: Other DNA sequences from this sample encode an identical CDR3 as well. The genes are TRBV5-1 and TRBJ2-3; D is perhaps TRBD2 (6 bases). The germline gives CDR1 SGHRS, CDR2 YFSETQ. The CDR3 length is 13 residues. V lost 4 bases and J lost 2, with 8 bases in between. DNA of the CDR3: TGCGCCAGCAGCCGGGGGTTCACAGATACGCAGTATTTT. Its protein is CASSRGFTDTQYF.

CDR3 nucleotides: TGTGCCAGCGGAAAAGGGGGACCCCAAGAGACCCAGTACTTC. Its protein product is CASGKGGPQETQYF. The rearrangement links TRBV6-5 to TRBJ2-5; TRBD1 is a possible D gene (6 bases). Germline assignment: CDR1 MNHEY and CDR2 SVGAGI. Deletions cut 8 bases from V and 1 base from J, with 14 bases between. CDR3 size: 14 residues.

This sequence joins TRBV9 and TRBJ2-1; D is ambiguous. Germline loops: CDR1 SGDLS, CDR2 YYNGEE. CDR3 length equals 14 residues. Deletions cut 0 bases from V and 9 bases from J, with 13 bases between. The CDR3 DNA follows: TGTGCCAGCAGCGTAGAGTCCGGCGCTAGTGAGCAGTTCTTC. It translates to CASSVESGASEQFF.

The V gene is TRBV30, the J gene TRBJ1-2; no firm D call. V shed 0 bases and J shed 8 bases, with 13 bases lying between them. This CDR3 contains 13 residues. The germline gives CDR1 GTSNPN, CDR2 SVGIG (reference sequence). As DNA, the CDR3 is TGTGCCTGGAGTGTGGCAGGCTCTAGCGGCTACACCTTC. This encodes CAWSVAGSSGYTF.

This clone has a handful of counts. The V call is TRBV2, the J call TRBJ1-1; perhaps TRBD1 as D (6 bases). V was pared by 8 bases and J by 3 bases, with 13 bases between. Germline V gene data show CDR1 as SNHLY and CDR2 as FYNNEI. This CDR3 has 13 amino acids. CDR3: CASRDKEYTEAFF. The CDR3 nucleotides are TGTGCCAGCCGGGACAAGGAGTACACTGAAGCTTTCTTT.

The chain links TRBV2 to TRBJ1-1; D is ambiguous. Trimming left V 7 bases short and J 1 base short, with 10 bases between. There are 13 residues in the CDR3. Germline CDR1 and CDR2: SNHLY and FYNNEI. CDR3 DNA sequence: TGTGCCAGCAATACACCGGGGAACACTGAAGCTTTCTTT. It is translated as CASNTPGNTEAFF.

The genes are TRBV6-1 and TRBJ2-7; 11 bases are shared with TRBD1. This CDR3 is 15 amino acids long. Looked up from germline, CDR1 is MNHNS and CDR2 is SASEGT. The V and J ends lost 6 bases and 3 bases, in that order; junction bases with no gene match: 7. The CDR3 is CASRGGTGGSYEQYF. The CDR3 coding sequence is TGTGCCAGCAGGGGTGGGACAGGGGGTAGCTACGAGCAGTACTTC.

In DNA form, the CDR3 reads TGTGCCAGCAGCTTACGGACCACTATAGCGGGGGGGCCCAACCATGAGCAGTTCTTC. It specifies CASSLRTTIAGGPNHEQFF. The gene calls are TRBV28 and TRBJ2-1; 11 bases are a match to TRBD2. Per germline, CDR1 MDHEN and CDR2 SYDVKM. V trimming: 6 bases; J trimming: 8 bases; junction bases outside the gene matches: 21. This CDR3 contains 19 residues.